This T cell receptor (beta chain) was sequenced during a study of PD-L1 blockade in urothelial cancer. The table came from immunoSEQ multiplex PCR; TCRdb's copy has only in-frame clones and leaves some out. The sample lists around 26,000 clones, less than 85% seen once, with about 1.6% in the top ten. The time point denotes: peripheral blood 6 weeks after treatment start. Germline lookup yields CDR1 MNHEY and CDR2 SVGAGI. CDR3 size: 13 residues. Trimming removed 5 bases from V and 7 bases from J, with 12 bases in between. This chain links TRBV6-5 with TRBJ2-1; the D gene is possibly TRBD1 (6 bases). This sample comprised PBMCs, obtained around atezolizumab (anti-PD-L1) treatment. This clonotype originated in a man between 65 and 80 years old with urothelial cancer. The CDR3 nucleotides are TGTGCCAGCAGTCCCGCAGGGGTTAATGAGCAGTTCTTC. Translation: CASSPAGVNEQFF.